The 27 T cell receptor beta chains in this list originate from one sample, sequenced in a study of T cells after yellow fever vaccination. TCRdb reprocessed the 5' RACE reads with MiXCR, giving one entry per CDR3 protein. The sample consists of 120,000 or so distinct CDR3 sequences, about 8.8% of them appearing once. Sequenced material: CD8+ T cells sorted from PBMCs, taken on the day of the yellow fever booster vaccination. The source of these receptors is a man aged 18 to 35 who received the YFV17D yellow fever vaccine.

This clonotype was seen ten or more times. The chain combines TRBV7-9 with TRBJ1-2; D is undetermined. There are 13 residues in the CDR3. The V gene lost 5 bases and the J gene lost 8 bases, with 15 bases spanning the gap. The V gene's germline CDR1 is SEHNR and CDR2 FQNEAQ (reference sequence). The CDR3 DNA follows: TGTGCCAGCAGCGTATCGGGCCTGGAGGGCTACACCTTC. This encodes CASSVSGLEGYTF.

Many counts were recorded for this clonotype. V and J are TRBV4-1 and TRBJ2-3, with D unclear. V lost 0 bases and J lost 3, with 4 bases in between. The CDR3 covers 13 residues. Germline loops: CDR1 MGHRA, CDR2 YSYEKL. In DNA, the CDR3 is TGCGCCAGCAGCCAAGATCGGACAGATACGCAGTATTTT. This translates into CASSQDRTDTQYF.

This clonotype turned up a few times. CDR3 nucleotide sequence: TGTGCCAGCAGGTCAGGGAGGAACACTGAAGCTTTCTTT. Translation gives CASRSGRNTEAFF. This chain connects TRBV6-5 to TRBJ1-1, with a tentative D call TRBD1 (5 bases). Trimming cost V 6 bases and J 1 base, with 9 bases left between them. This CDR3 has 13 residues. Germline V gene data show CDR1 as MNHEY and CDR2 as SVGAGI.

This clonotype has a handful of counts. The CDR3 is CASSRLPSEQPSGYTF. CDR3 coding DNA: TGTGCCAGCAGCCGGTTGCCTAGTGAGCAGCCCAGTGGCTACACCTTC. This chain uses TRBV6-5 with TRBJ1-2; D remains ambiguous. The germline V gene encodes CDR1 MNHEY and CDR2 SVGAGI. Trimming pared 6 bases from V and 7 bases from J, leaving 24 bases between. The CDR3 is 16 amino acids.

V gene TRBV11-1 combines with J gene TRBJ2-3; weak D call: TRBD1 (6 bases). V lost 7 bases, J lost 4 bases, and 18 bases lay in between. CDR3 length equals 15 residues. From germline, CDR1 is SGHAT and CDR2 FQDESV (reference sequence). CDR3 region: CASTLGTSLPDTQYF. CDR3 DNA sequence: TGTGCCAGCACCCTCGGGACAAGTCTCCCAGATACGCAGTATTTT.

This CDR3 is CASSEARTEAGDYGYTF. DNA of the CDR3: TGTGCCAGCAGCGAGGCCCGGACAGAAGCAGGGGACTATGGCTACACCTTC. The chain recombines TRBV21-1 with TRBJ1-2; TRBD1, the D gene given by the table, was not confirmed from the DNA. TRBV21-1 is listed as a pseudogene. This CDR3 has 17 amino acids.

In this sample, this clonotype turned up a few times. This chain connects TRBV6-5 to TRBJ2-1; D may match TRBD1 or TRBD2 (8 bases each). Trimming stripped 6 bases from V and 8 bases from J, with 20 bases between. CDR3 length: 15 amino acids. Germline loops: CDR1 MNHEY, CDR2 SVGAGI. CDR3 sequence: CASSPLRGRGDEQFF. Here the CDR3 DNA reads TGTGCCAGCAGCCCCCTCAGGGGGCGGGGGGATGAGCAGTTCTTC.

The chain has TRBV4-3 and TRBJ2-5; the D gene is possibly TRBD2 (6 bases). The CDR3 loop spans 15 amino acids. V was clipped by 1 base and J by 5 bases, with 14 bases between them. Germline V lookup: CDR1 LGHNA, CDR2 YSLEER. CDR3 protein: CASSQVGGAGETQYF. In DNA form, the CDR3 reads TGCGCCAGCAGCCAAGTTGGAGGGGCGGGTGAGACCCAGTACTTC.

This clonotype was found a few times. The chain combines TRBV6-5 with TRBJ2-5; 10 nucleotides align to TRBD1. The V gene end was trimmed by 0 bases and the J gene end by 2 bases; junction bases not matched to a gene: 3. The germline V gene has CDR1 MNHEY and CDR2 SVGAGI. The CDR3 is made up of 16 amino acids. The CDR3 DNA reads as TGTGCCAGCAGTTACTCTGGGACAGGGGTTCAAGAGACCCAGTACTTC. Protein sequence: CASSYSGTGVQETQYF.

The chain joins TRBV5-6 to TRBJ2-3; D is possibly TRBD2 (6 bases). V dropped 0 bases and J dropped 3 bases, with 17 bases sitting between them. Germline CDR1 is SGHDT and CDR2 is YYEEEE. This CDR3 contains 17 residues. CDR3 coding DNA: TGTGCCAGCAGCTTGGCCCTTACTAGCACTATTACAGATACGCAGTATTTT. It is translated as CASSLALTSTITDTQYF.

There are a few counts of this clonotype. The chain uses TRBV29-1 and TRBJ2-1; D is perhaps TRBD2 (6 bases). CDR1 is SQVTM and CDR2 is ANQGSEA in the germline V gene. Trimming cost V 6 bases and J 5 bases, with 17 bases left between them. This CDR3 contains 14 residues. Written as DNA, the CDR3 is TGCAGCGTAGATGGGTGGGGAGGTAACAATGAGCAGTTCTTC. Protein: CSVDGWGGNNEQFF.

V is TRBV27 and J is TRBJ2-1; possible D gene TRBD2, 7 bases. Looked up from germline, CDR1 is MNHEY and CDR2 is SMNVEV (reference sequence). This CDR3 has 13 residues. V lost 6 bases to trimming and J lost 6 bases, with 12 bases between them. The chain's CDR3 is CASSPGGLNEQFF. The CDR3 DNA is TGTGCCAGCAGCCCCGGGGGGCTCAATGAGCAGTTCTTC.

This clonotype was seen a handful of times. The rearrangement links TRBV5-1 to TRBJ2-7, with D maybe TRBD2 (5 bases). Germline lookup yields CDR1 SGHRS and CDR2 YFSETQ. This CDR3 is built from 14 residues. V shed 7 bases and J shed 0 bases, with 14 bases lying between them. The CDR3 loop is CASRGFLFSYEQYV. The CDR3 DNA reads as TGCGCCAGCCGAGGGTTTCTTTTCTCCTACGAGCAGTACGTC.

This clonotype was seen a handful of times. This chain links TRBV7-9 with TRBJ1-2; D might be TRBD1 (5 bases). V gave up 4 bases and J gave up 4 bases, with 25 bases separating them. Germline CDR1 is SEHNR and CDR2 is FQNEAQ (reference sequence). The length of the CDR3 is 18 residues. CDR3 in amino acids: CASSSNFLQEWGSYGYTF. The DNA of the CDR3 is TGTGCCAGCAGCTCCAACTTTCTACAGGAATGGGGAAGCTATGGCTACACCTTC.

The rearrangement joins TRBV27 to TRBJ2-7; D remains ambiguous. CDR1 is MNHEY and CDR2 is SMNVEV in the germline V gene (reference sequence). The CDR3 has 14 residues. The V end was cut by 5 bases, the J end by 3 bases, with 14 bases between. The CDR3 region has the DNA TGTGCCAGCAGTCTGTACGGCCCGAACTACGAGCAGTACGTC. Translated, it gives CASSLYGPNYEQYV.

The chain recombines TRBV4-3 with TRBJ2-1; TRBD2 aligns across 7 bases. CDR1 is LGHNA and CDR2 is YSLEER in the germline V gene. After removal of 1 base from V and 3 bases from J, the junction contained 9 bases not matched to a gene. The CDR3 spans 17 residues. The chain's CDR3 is CASSQGSGGRFYNEQFF. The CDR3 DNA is TGCGCCAGCAGCCAAGGTTCCGGGGGGAGATTCTACAATGAGCAGTTCTTC.

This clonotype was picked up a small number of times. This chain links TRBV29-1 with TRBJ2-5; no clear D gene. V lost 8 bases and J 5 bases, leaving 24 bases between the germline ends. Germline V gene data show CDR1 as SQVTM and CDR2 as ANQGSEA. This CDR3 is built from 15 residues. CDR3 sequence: CSLMTYQERKETQYF. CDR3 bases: TGCAGCCTAATGACGTACCAAGAGCGTAAGGAGACCCAGTACTTC.

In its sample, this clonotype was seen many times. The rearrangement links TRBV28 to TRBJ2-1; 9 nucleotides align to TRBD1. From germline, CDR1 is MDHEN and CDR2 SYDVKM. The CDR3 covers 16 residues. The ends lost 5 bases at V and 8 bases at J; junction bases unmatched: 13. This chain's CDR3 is CASSTGQGSKRDEQFF. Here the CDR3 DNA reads TGTGCCAGCAGTACCGGACAGGGGTCTAAGCGCGATGAGCAGTTCTTC.

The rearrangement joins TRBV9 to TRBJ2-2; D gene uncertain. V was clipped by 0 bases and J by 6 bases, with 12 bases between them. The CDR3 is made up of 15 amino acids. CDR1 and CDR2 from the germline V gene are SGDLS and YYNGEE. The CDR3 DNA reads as TGTGCCAGCAGCGTAGGGGTAGGCGTCCCCGGGGAGCTGTTTTTT. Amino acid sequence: CASSVGVGVPGELFF.

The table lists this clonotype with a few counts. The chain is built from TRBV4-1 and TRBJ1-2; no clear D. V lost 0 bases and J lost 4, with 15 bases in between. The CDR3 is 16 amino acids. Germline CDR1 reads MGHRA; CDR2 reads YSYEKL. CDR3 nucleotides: TGCGCCAGCAGCCAAGATGTCGTGGACGTGGGCTATGGCTACACCTTC. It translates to CASSQDVVDVGYGYTF.

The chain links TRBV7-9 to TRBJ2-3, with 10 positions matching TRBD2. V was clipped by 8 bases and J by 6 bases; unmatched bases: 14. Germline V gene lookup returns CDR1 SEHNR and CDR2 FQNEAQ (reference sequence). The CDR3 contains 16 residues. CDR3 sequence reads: CASSQSSGGLLDTQYF. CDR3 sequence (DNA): TGTGCCAGCTCCCAGTCTAGCGGGGGACTTTTGGATACGCAGTATTTT.

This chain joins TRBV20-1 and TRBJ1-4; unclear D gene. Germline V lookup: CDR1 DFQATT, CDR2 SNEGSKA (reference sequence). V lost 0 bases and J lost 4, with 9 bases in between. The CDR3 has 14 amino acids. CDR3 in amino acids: CSARDKRINEKLFF. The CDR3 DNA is TGCAGTGCTAGAGATAAACGGATTAATGAAAAACTGTTTTTT.

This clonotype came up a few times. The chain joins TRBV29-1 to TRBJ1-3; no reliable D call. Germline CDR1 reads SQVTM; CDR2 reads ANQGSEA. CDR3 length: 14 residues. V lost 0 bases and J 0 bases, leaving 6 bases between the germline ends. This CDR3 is CSVEDMSSGNTIYF. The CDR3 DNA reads TGCAGCGTTGAAGATATGAGCTCTGGAAACACCATATATTTT. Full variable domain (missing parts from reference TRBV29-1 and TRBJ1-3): SAVISQKPSRDICQRGTSLTIQCQVDSQVTMMFWYRQQPGQSLTLIATANQGSEATYESGFVIDKFPISRPNLTFSTLTVSNMSPEDSSIYLCSVEDMSSGNTIYFGEGSWLTVV.

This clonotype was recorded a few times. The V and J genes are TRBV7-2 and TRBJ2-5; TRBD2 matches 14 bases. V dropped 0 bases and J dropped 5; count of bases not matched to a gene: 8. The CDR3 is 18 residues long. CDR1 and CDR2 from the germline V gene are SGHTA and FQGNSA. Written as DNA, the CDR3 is TGTGCCAGCAGCTTAGCGCTAGGACTAGCGGGGGGAGAGGAGACCCAGTACTTC. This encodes CASSLALGLAGGEETQYF. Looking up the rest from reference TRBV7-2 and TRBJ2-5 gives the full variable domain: GAGVSQSPSNKVTEKGKDVELRCDPISGHTALYWYRQSLGQGLEFLIYFQGNSAPDKSGLPSDRFSAERTGGSVSTLTIQRTQQEDSAVYLCASSLALGLAGGEETQYFGPGTRLLVL.

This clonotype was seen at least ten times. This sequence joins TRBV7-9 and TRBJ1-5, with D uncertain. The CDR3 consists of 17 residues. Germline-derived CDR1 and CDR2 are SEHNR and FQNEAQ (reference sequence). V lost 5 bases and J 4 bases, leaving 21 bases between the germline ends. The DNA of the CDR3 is TGTGCCAGCAGCGAAACCGCGGACGGCTATAATAATCAGCCCCAGCATTTT. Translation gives CASSETADGYNNQPQHF. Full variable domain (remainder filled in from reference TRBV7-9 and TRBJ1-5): DTGVSQNPRHKITKRGQNVTFRCDPISEHNRLYWYRQTLGQGPEFLTYFQNEAQLEKSRLLSDRFSAERPKGSFSTLEIQRTEQGDSAMYLCASSETADGYNNQPQHFGDGTRLSIL.

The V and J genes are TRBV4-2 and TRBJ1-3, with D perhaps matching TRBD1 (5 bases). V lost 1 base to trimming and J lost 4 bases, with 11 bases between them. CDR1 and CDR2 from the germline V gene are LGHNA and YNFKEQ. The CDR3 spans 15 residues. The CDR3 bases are TGTGCCAGCAGCCAAGTCGAGGGGCTCGGAAACACCATATATTTT. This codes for CASSQVEGLGNTIYF.

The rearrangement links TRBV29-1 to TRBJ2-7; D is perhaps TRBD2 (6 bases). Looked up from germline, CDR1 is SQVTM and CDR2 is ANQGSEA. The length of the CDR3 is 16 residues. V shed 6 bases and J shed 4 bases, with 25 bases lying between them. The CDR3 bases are TGCAGCGTCCCCCCCACCGGAGGGGAGACCTCGTACGAGCAGTACGTC. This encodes CSVPPTGGETSYEQYV.